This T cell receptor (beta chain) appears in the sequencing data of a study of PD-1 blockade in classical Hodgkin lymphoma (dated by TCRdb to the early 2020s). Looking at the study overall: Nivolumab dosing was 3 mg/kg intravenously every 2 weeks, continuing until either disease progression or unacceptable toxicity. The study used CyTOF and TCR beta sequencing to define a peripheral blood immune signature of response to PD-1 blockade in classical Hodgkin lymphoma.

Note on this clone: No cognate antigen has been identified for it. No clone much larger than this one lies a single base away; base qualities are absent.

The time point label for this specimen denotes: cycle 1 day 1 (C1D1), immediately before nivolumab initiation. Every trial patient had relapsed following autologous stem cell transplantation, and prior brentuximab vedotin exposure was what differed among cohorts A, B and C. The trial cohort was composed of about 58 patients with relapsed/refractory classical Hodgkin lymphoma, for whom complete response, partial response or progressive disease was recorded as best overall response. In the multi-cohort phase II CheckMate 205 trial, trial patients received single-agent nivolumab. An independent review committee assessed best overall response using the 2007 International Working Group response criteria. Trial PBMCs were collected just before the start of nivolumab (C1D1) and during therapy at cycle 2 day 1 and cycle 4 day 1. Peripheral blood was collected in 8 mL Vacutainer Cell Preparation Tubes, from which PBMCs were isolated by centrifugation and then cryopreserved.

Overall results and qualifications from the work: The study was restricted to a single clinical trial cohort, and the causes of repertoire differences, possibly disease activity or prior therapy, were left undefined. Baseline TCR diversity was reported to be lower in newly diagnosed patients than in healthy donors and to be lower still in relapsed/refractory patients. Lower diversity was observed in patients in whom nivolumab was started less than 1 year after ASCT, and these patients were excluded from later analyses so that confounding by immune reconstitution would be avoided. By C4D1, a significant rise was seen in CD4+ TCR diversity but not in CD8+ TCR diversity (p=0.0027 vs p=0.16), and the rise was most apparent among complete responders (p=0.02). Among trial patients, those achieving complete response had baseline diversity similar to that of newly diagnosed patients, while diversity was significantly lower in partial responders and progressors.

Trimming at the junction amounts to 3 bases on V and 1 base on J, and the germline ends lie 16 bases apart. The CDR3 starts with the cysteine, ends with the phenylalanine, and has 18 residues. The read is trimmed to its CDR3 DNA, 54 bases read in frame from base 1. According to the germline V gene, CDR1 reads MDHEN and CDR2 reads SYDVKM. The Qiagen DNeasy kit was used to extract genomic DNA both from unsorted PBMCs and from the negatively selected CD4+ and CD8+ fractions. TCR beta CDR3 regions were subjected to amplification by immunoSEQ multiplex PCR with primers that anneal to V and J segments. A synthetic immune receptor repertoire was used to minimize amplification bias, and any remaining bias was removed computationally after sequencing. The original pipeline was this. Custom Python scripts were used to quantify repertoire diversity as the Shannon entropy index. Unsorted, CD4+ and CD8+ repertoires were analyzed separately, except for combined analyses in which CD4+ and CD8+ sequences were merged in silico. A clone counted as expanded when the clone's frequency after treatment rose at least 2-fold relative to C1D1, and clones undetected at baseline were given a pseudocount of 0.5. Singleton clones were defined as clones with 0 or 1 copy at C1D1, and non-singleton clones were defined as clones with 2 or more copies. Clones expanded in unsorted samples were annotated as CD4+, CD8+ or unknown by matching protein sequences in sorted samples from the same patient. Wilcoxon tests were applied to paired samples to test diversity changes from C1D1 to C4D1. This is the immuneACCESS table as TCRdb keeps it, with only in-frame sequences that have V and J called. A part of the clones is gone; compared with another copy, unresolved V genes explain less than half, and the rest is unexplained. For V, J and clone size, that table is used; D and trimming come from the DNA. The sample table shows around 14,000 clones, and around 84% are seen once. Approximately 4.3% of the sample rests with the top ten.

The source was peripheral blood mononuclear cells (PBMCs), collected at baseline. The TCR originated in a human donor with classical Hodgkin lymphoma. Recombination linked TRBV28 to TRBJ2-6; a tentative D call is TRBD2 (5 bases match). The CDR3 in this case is CASSLRERQYSGANVLTF. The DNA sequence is TGTGCCAGCAGTTTGAGGGAGCGGCAGTATTCTGGGGCCAACGTCCTGACTTTC.